The clone carrying this T cell receptor (beta chain) was found many times. Antigen specificity is unknown. This sample was taken from a study of regulatory T cells in long-lasting Graves disease. Study observations and caveats: Small sample size may have lowered accuracy.

HTBI primers from iRepertoire and Arm-PCR of CDR3 regions yielded the TCR beta libraries. TCRdb re-called the multiplex PCR reads with MiXCR, one entry per CDR3 protein. This sample yields over 350,000 distinct CDR3 sequences, of which 14% are seen a single time; 17% belongs to the top ten. Regarding time point: newly diagnosed GD, antithyroid drugs for less than 3 months. PBMCs were the source of the RNA used for TCR sequencing. American Thyroid Association guidelines defined Graves' disease diagnosis. EDTA tubes received approximately 9 milliliters of drawn peripheral blood. The data also belong to a second study, concerning T cells in Graves' hyperthyroidism and ophthalmopathy. From that study: The HTBI primer set was used in a first-round RT-PCR of the TCR CDR3.

This clonotype was obtained from a woman aged 45 to 65 with Graves disease. The material sequenced was peripheral blood mononuclear cells (PBMCs), taken at new diagnosis, from a patient treated with antithyroid drugs.

CDR3 bases: TGTGCCAGCAGCCAGGACCTCACCCTGGTGTACGAGCAGTACTTC. Protein sequence: CASSQDLTLVYEQYF. The rearrangement links TRBV11-1 to TRBJ2-7; no definite D call. The germline gives CDR1 SGHAT, CDR2 FQDESV (reference sequence). The CDR3 extends over 15 amino acids. V was trimmed by 5 bases and J by 4 bases, leaving 18 bases between them.